The TCR beta chain described here comes from a study of blood T cell repertoires in COVID-19. Profiling relied on immunoSEQ multiplex PCR, and the TCRdb table lists in-frame clones only, not all of them. The sample consists of some 87,000 clones, under 90% of them appearing once. This clone has only one observation. This CDR3 is 15 amino acids long. The ends were cut back, 4 bases at V and 7 bases at J, with 17 bases in the middle. Germline lookup yields CDR1 SGHAT and CDR2 FQNNGV. The clonotype comes from a woman in her seventies with acute or convalescent COVID-19. The sequenced material came from peripheral blood. The chain recombines TRBV11-2 with TRBJ2-1; no clear D. The CDR3 spells CASSSLSSSWNEQFF. Here the CDR3 DNA reads TGTGCCAGCAGCTCTCTTTCAAGCTCGTGGAATGAGCAGTTCTTC.